The 30 T cell receptor beta chains reported below all come from one sample, sequenced in a study of graft-versus-host responses after intestinal transplantation. Generated by immunoSEQ multiplex PCR, the TCRdb table keeps only in-frame clones and is missing some. Of over 20,000 clones in the sample, less than 60% are singletons; the top ten hold nearly 0.9%. The input for sequencing was alloreactive CD4+ T cells from a mixed lymphocyte reaction culture, taken before intestinal transplant. Documented subset: CFSE-low proliferating T cells sorted from roughly six-day pre-transplant mixed lymphocyte reaction (GvH or HvG direction). These receptors all come from a human patient who received an intestinal transplant.

This clone was seen more than once but under ten times. CDR3 protein: CASSLYAGGRLYEQYF. The CDR3 DNA is TGTGCCAGCAGCTTATATGCAGGGGGCAGGTTGTACGAGCAGTACTTC. The chain recombines TRBV5-6 with TRBJ2-7; TRBD1 matches at 8 bases. The CDR3 runs 16 residues. The V gene end was trimmed by 2 bases and the J gene end by 4 bases; junction bases not matched to a gene: 11. The germline V gene has CDR1 SGHDT and CDR2 YYEEEE.

V usage is TRBV2 and J usage is TRBJ1-3; D remains ambiguous. Looked up from germline, CDR1 is SNHLY and CDR2 is FYNNEI. There are 15 residues in the CDR3. Between the trimmed V and J ends, which lost 7 bases and 4 bases, there was a span of 17 bases. The CDR3 nucleotides read TGTGCCAGCAATCCCGGGATAACTACGGGAAACACCATATATTTT. Protein product: CASNPGITTGNTIYF.

The chain is built from TRBV5-4 and TRBJ2-5; 7 nucleotides line up with TRBD2. There are 13 residues in the CDR3. V shed 4 bases and J 5 bases; nucleotides not matched to a gene: 5. From germline, CDR1 is SGHNT and CDR2 YYREEE (reference sequence). The CDR3 DNA reads TGTGCCAGCAGCCCGAGCGGGGAGGAGACCCAGTACTTC. Protein: CASSPSGEETQYF.

The rearrangement links TRBV19 to TRBJ2-7; TRBD1 agrees at 8 bases. Trimming at V came to 3 bases and at J to 1 base, leaving 5 bases not matched to a gene. The CDR3 runs to 15 residues. Germline CDR1 and CDR2: LNHDA and SQIVND (reference sequence). CDR3 sequence: CASSISGTGSYEQYF. DNA of the CDR3: TGTGCCAGTAGTATCTCCGGGACAGGATCCTACGAGCAGTACTTC.

Here the CDR3 DNA reads TGTGCCAGCAGCCTCAGGGGCCTGAACACCGGGGAGCTGTTTTTT. Protein sequence: CASSLRGLNTGELFF. J is TRBJ2-2 and V is TRBV2; possibly TRBD1 for D (6 bases). This CDR3 comprises 15 residues. Between the trimmed V and J ends, which lost 6 bases and 1 base, there was a span of 12 bases. The germline V gene has CDR1 SNHLY and CDR2 FYNNEI.

The sample holds a few counts of this clone. V and J are TRBV10-2 and TRBJ1-2, with 9 bases identical to TRBD1. The CDR3 runs to 14 residues. Germline V gene sequence: CDR1 WSHSY, CDR2 SAAADI. The J segment lost 4 bases and the V segment lost 6 bases, leaving 6 bases of the junction unmatched. CDR3 protein: CASSNRQGGYGYTF. As DNA, the CDR3 is TGCGCCAGCAGCAACAGACAGGGGGGCTATGGCTACACCTTC.

This clone was found a few times. The rearrangement links TRBV4-1 to TRBJ1-1, with 7 bases that match TRBD1. Germline CDR1 reads MGHRA; CDR2 reads YSYEKL. The CDR3 covers 13 residues. The trim removed 2 bases at V and 7 bases at J, leaving 4 bases unmatched. CDR3 nucleotide sequence: TGCGCCAGCAGCCAACCAGACAGGGTTGAAGCTTTCTTT. It yields the protein CASSQPDRVEAFF.

The V and J genes are TRBV6-5 and TRBJ2-7; 8 bases agree with TRBD1. Germline V gene lookup returns CDR1 MNHEY and CDR2 SVGAGI. CDR3 size: 15 residues. Trimming at V came to 6 bases and at J to 5 bases, leaving 12 bases not matched to a gene. CDR3 nucleotides: TGTGCCAGCAGCCCCTCCGGCAGGGGGCAAAACGAGCAGTACTTC. This translates into CASSPSGRGQNEQYF.

The chain couples TRBV6-6 to TRBJ2-1, with D unclear. The V gene's germline CDR1 is MNHNY and CDR2 SVGAGI (reference sequence). There are 16 residues in the CDR3. V lost 6 bases to trimming and J lost 5 bases, with 20 bases between them. This CDR3 is CASSRVVVKANNEQFF. DNA of the CDR3: TGTGCCAGCAGCCGGGTCGTAGTCAAGGCGAACAATGAGCAGTTCTTC.

This clone was seen just once. The J gene is TRBJ2-5, the V gene TRBV2; TRBD2 aligns across 12 bases. Germline V gives CDR1 SNHLY, CDR2 FYNNEI. The CDR3 is made up of 17 amino acids. Trimming at V came to 1 base and at J to 5 bases, leaving 8 bases not matched to a gene. The CDR3, as DNA: TGTGCCAGCAGTGAAGGGCTACTAGCGGGGGGCGGGGAGACCCAGTACTTC. Translating it yields CASSEGLLAGGGETQYF.

This chain connects TRBV25-1 to TRBJ1-2; 10 bases are a match to TRBD1. V trimming: 3 bases; J trimming: 3 bases; junction bases outside the gene matches: 7. CDR3 length: 16 residues. Germline assignment: CDR1 MGHDK and CDR2 SYGVNS. CDR3 protein: CASSERGDRGYYGYTF. As DNA, the CDR3 is TGTGCCAGCAGTGAGAGGGGGGACAGGGGCTACTATGGCTACACCTTC.

The chain is built from TRBV5-1 and TRBJ2-3; possible D gene TRBD1, 6 bases. The CDR3 is made up of 16 amino acids. CDR1 is SGHRS and CDR2 is YFSETQ in the germline V gene. The V gene lost 1 base and the J gene lost 0 bases, with 12 bases spanning the gap. The CDR3 loop reads CASSLYITGSTDTQYF. CDR3 nucleotide sequence: TGCGCCAGCAGCTTGTACATAACAGGGAGCACAGATACGCAGTATTTT.

On this clone itself: The sample has other DNA sequences that encode this CDR3 too. The chain links TRBV5-8 to TRBJ2-7; D gene ambiguous. This CDR3 contains 15 residues. Trimming took 5 bases from V and 0 from J, leaving 15 bases between them. The germline V gene has CDR1 SGHTS and CDR2 YDEGEE. CDR3 DNA: TGTGCCAGCAGTTCCAACCCCTTCAGCTCCTACGAGCAGTACTTC. Translated, it gives CASSSNPFSSYEQYF.

The V and J genes are TRBV5-1 and TRBJ2-3; TRBD2 aligns across 8 bases. J was trimmed by 1 base and V by 6 bases; bases with no gene match: 4. The germline CDR1 and CDR2 sequences are SGHRS and YFSETQ. The CDR3 is 14 amino acids. CDR3 protein: CASTDGGGTDTQYF. The DNA for the CDR3 is TGCGCCAGCACGGACGGGGGGGGCACAGATACGCAGTATTTT.

This chain links TRBV27 with TRBJ2-5; the match to TRBD1 covers 9 bases. Looked up from germline, CDR1 is MNHEY and CDR2 is SMNVEV (reference sequence). The CDR3 consists of 13 residues. Trimming removed 10 bases from V and 2 bases from J; junction bases left unmatched: 5. The CDR3 protein is CATRGQGQETQYF. The CDR3 DNA sequence: TGTGCCACCCGCGGACAGGGGCAAGAGACCCAGTACTTC.

The genes are TRBV21-1 and TRBJ2-6; the table gives TRBD2 as D, unverified against the DNA. TRBV21-1 is noted as a pseudogene. The CDR3 covers 18 residues. The CDR3 loop is CASSPRTSGPSGANVLTF. CDR3 nucleotide sequence: TGTGCCAGCAGCCCCAGGACTAGCGGACCCTCTGGGGCCAACGTCCTGACTTTC.

This clone was counted a few times. J is TRBJ2-2 and V is TRBV4-1; the D gene is possibly TRBD1 (5 bases). V lost 0 bases and J lost 0, with 8 bases in between. The CDR3 extends over 16 amino acids. Germline values: CDR1 MGHRA, CDR2 YSYEKL. CDR3 nucleotides: TGCGCCAGCAGCCAAGAGGCAGGGTCGAACACCGGGGAGCTGTTTTTT. This translates into CASSQEAGSNTGELFF.

The chain is built from TRBV18 and TRBJ2-7; possibly TRBD1 for D (5 bases). CDR3 size: 15 residues. CDR1 is KGHSH and CDR2 is LQKENI in the germline V gene. V lost 2 bases and J 4 bases, leaving 15 bases between the germline ends. The CDR3 region is CASSPGRGTQYEQYF. In DNA form, the CDR3 reads TGTGCCAGCTCACCAGGTAGGGGTACTCAATACGAGCAGTACTTC. The complete variable domain, with remaining parts taken from reference TRBV18 and TRBJ2-7, reads NAGVMQNPRHLVRRRGQEARLRCSPMKGHSHVYWYRQLPEEGLKFMVYLQKENIIDESGMPKERFSAEFPKEGPSILRIQQVVRGDSAAYFCASSPGRGTQYEQYFGPGTRLTVT.

This clone has a handful of counts. V usage is TRBV10-3 and J usage is TRBJ2-7, with unresolved D. The germline CDR1 and CDR2 sequences are ENHRY and SYGVKD. Trimming pared 6 bases from V and 0 bases from J, leaving 9 bases between. This CDR3 has 13 amino acids. The CDR3 DNA follows: TGTGCCATCAGGCGGTCCCGCTCCTACGAGCAGTACTTC. Translation gives CAIRRSRSYEQYF.

J is TRBJ2-1 and V is TRBV7-6; TRBD2 matches 11 bases. This CDR3 is 16 amino acids long. Looked up from germline, CDR1 is SGHVS and CDR2 is FNYEAQ. V gave up 7 bases and J gave up 1 base; unmatched junction bases: 6. CDR3 sequence: CASIPLAGGSYNEQFF. CDR3 nucleotides: TGTGCCAGCATCCCGCTAGCGGGAGGTTCCTACAATGAGCAGTTCTTC.

The gene calls are TRBV7-9 and TRBJ1-2, with D perhaps TRBD1 (5 bases). The CDR3 runs 13 residues. Germline assignment: CDR1 SEHNR and CDR2 FQNEAQ (reference sequence). Deletions cut 1 base from V and 4 bases from J, with 7 bases between. The CDR3 sequence is CASSLGGLYGYTF. The DNA for the CDR3 is TGTGCCAGCAGCTTAGGGGGACTCTATGGCTACACCTTC.

This chain uses TRBV19 with TRBJ1-1; 7 nucleotides line up with TRBD1. Germline trimming cut 3 bases from V and 0 bases from J; bases unmatched to any gene: 16. This CDR3 has 19 amino acids. Germline CDR1 is LNHDA and CDR2 is SQIVND (reference sequence). This CDR3 is CASSIGPGQVKIMNTEAFF. CDR3 in DNA: TGTGCCAGTAGTATTGGTCCCGGACAGGTGAAAATTATGAACACTGAAGCTTTCTTT.

V gene TRBV18 combines with J gene TRBJ2-2; perhaps TRBD2 as D (6 bases). V was shortened by 3 bases and J by 6 bases, with 17 bases between the two germline ends. Germline CDR1 and CDR2: KGHSH and LQKENI. The CDR3 consists of 16 residues. The CDR3 region is CASSPPGLPWAGELFF. CDR3 nucleotides: TGTGCCAGCTCACCTCCGGGACTCCCGTGGGCCGGGGAGCTGTTTTTT.

The chain uses TRBV6-5 and TRBJ1-6; D perhaps matches TRBD1 (5 bases). The germline V gene encodes CDR1 MNHEY and CDR2 SVGAGI. The CDR3 is 16 residues long. Trimming took off 0 bases at V and 8 bases at J, with 14 bases between the two ends. The CDR3 loop is CASSYSGGFPYSPLHF. CDR3 nucleotide sequence: TGTGCCAGCAGTTACTCGGGGGGATTCCCCTATTCACCCCTCCACTTT.

Details on this clone: The missing conserved phenylalanine or tryptophan at the end of this CDR3 makes a read error likely. The DNA is left out, because the CDR3 cannot be placed on it with certainty; the CDR3 is given as TCRdb lists it. This chain joins TRBV4-1 and TRBJ2-7; the D call of TRBD2 is as the table states it, not checked on the DNA. From its first to its last residue, the CDR3 has 11 amino acids. From germline, CDR1 is MGHRA and CDR2 YSYEKL. The CDR3 sequence: CASSPGGSVWL.

This rearrangement joins TRBV23-1 to TRBJ2-1, with TRBD1 identical over 7 bases. TRBV23-1 is designated an ORF whose function remains uncertain. Trimming cost V 2 bases and J 1 base; bases outside gene matches: 8. This CDR3 region has 17 residues. The CDR3 loop reads CASSQGAGTASYNEQFF. The DNA of the CDR3 is TGCGCCAGCAGTCAAGGAGCCGGGACAGCATCCTACAATGAGCAGTTCTTC.

This chain links TRBV18 with TRBJ2-3, with D unclear. Germline V gives CDR1 KGHSH, CDR2 LQKENI. The CDR3 runs to 15 residues. V was clipped by 1 base and J by 0 bases, with 8 bases between them. The CDR3 here is CASSPLITSTDTQYF. The CDR3 DNA is TGTGCCAGCTCACCACTAATAACTAGCACAGATACGCAGTATTTT. Using reference TRBV18 and TRBJ2-3 for the parts outside the CDR3, the full variable domain is NAGVMQNPRHLVRRRGQEARLRCSPMKGHSHVYWYRQLPEEGLKFMVYLQKENIIDESGMPKERFSAEFPKEGPSILRIQQVVRGDSAAYFCASSPLITSTDTQYFGPGTRLTVL.

This clone was found a few times. The rearrangement uses TRBV6-6 and TRBJ1-2; TRBD1 matches 7 bases. V dropped 6 bases and J dropped 2; count of bases not matched to a gene: 3. The CDR3 covers 13 residues. Germline lookup yields CDR1 MNHNY and CDR2 SVGAGI (reference sequence). In DNA, the CDR3 is TGTGCCAGCAGATTACAGGGGAACTATGGCTACACCTTC. Translation: CASRLQGNYGYTF.

This clone was seen a single time. The chain couples TRBV5-1 to TRBJ1-1, with D uncertain. Germline V gene lookup returns CDR1 SGHRS and CDR2 YFSETQ. The CDR3 contains 15 residues. Trimming removed 0 bases from V and 1 base from J, with 10 bases in between. CDR3 sequence: CASSLAGSPNTEAFF. The CDR3 DNA follows: TGCGCCAGCAGCTTGGCAGGTTCCCCGAACACTGAAGCTTTCTTT.

The chain carries TRBV6-5 and TRBJ1-1, with TRBD1 identical over 9 bases. Losses at the gene ends were 6 bases for V and 1 base for J; bases not matched to a gene: 3. This CDR3 is built from 14 residues. Germline lookup yields CDR1 MNHEY and CDR2 SVGAGI. The CDR3 loop is CASRKDRGNTEAFF. The CDR3, as DNA: TGTGCCAGCAGGAAGGACAGGGGGAACACTGAAGCTTTCTTT.